The source of this T cell receptor (beta chain) is a study of response to subunit inactivated influenza vaccine. TCRdb re-called the RT-PCR reads through MiXCR, storing one row per CDR3 protein. The table includes fewer than 550,000 distinct CDR3 sequences, approximately 24% detected once. About this clonotype: The antigen remains unidentified. Because the CDR3 is missing its conserved closing phenylalanine or tryptophan, this is likely a read error.

Study findings and constraints: Few new T cells, the authors suggested, are recruited by each seasonal influenza vaccination.

CDR1 and CDR2 from the germline V gene are SEHNR and FQNEAQ (reference sequence). Trimming removed 6 bases at V and 2 bases at J, with 18 bases between. This CDR3 has 16 residues. The sequencing used CD4+ T cells sorted from PBMCs, collected more than 4 days after vaccination. The origin of this receptor is a man between 45 and 60 years old who received an inactivated influenza vaccine. J is TRBJ2-3 and V is TRBV7-9; tentative D call: TRBD2 (6 bases). CDR3 coding DNA: TGTGCCAGCAGGTTGCGGGGACTTAGTAACACAGATACGCAGTATTAT. Its protein product is CASRLRGLSNTDTQYY.